This TCR beta chain was identified in a study of neurological immune-mediated disorders. The germline V gene encodes CDR1 SGHTA and CDR2 FQGNSA. The CDR3 spans 14 residues. The germline V and J ends were trimmed by 1 base and 4 bases, with 10 bases remaining between them. The cDNA was generated through 5'RACE incorporating 10-nucleotide random UMIs. Sequencing runs each generated in excess of 180 million TCR-beta sequences derived from 15-18 subjects. From the 5' RACE reads, TCRdb called clonotypes with MiXCR, one entry per CDR3 protein. The sample includes about 21,000 distinct CDR3 sequences, approximately 6.2% seen only once; the top ten take 45% to 50%. This clonotype was counted many times. Volunteers attending a blood bank in Maryland, USA, served as healthy controls. The study built sorted libraries from more than 750,000 CD4+ or CD8+ T cells.

The sequenced sample was CD8+ T cells from blood. The receptor comes from a man between 18 and 35 years old in good health. V and J are TRBV7-2 and TRBJ1-1; D gene uncertain. CDR3 sequence reads: CASSLVERGTEAFF. For the CDR3, the DNA is TGTGCCAGCAGCTTAGTAGAACGTGGCACTGAAGCTTTCTTT.